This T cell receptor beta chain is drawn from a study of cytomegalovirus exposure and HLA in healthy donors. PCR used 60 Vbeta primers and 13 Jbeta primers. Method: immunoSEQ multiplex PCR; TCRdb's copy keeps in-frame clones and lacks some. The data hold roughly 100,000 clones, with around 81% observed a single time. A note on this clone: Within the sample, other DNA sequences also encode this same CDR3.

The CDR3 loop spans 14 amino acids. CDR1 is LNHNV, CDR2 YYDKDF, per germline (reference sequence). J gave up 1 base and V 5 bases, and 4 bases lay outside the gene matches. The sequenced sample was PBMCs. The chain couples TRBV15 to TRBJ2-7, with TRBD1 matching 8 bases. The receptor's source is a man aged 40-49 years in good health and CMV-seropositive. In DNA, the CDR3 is TGTGCCACCAGCTATCGACAGGGGTCCTACGAGCAGTACTTC. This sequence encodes CATSYRQGSYEQYF.